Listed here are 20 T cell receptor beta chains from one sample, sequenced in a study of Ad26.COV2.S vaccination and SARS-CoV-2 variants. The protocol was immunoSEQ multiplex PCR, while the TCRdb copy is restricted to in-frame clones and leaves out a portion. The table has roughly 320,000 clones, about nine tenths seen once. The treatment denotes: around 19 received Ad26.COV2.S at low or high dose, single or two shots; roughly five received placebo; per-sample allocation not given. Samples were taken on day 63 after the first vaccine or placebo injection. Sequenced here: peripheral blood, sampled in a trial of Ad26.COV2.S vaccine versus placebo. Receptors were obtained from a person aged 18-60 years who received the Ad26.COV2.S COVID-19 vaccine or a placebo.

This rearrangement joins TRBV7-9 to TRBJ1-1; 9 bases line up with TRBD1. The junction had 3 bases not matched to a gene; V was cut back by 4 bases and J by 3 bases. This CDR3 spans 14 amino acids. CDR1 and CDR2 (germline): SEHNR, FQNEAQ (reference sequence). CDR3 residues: CASSSRTGDTEAFF. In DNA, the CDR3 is TGTGCCAGCAGCTCTCGGACAGGGGACACTGAAGCTTTCTTT. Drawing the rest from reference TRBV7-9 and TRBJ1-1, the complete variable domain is DTGVSQNPRHKITKRGQNVTFRCDPISEHNRLYWYRQTLGQGPEFLTYFQNEAQLEKSRLLSDRFSAERPKGSFSTLEIQRTEQGDSAMYLCASSSRTGDTEAFFGQGTRLTVV.

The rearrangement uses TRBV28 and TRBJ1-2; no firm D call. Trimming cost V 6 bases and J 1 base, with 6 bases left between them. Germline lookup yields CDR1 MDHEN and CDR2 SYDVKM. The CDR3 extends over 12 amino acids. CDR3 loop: CASRELNYGYTF. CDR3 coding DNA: TGTGCCAGCAGGGAGCTTAACTATGGCTACACCTTC.

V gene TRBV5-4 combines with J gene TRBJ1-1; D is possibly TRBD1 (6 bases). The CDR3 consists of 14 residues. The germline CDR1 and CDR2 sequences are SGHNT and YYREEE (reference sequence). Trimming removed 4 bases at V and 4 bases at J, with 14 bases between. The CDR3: CASSGGHIVTEAFF. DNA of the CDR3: TGTGCCAGCAGCGGGGGACACATAGTCACTGAAGCTTTCTTT. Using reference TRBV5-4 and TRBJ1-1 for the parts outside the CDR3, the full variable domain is ETGVTQSPTHLIKTRGQQVTLRCSSQSGHNTVSWYQQALGQGPQFIFQYYREEENGRGNFPPRFSGLQFPNYSSELNVNALELDDSALYLCASSGGHIVTEAFFGQGTRLTVV.

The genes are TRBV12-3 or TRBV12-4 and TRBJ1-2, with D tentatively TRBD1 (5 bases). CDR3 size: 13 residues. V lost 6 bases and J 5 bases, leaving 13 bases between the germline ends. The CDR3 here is CASRNRLQYGYTF. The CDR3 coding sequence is TGTGCCAGCAGAAACAGGTTACAATATGGCTACACCTTC.

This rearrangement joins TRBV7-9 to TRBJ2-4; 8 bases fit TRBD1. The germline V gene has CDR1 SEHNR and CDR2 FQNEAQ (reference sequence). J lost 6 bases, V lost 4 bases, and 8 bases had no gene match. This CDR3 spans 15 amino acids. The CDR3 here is CASSSIQGGTNIQYF. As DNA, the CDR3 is TGTGCCAGCAGCTCCATACAGGGGGGTACAAACATTCAGTACTTC.

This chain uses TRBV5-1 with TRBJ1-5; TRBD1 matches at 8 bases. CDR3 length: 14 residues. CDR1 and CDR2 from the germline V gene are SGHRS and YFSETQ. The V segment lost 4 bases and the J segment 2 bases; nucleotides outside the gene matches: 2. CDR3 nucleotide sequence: TGCGCCAGCAGCCGGACAGGGCGCAATCAGCCCCAGCATTTT. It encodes CASSRTGRNQPQHF.

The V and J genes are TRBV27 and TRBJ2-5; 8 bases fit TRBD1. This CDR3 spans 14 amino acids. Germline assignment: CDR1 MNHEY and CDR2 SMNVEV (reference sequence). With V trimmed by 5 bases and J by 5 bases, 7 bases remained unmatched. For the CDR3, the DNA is TGTGCCAGCAGTCCAAGACAGGGGCTGGAGACCCAGTACTTC. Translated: CASSPRQGLETQYF.

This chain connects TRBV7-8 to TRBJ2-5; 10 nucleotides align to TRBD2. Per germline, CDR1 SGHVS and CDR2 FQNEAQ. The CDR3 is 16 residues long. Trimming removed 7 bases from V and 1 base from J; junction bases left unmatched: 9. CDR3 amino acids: CASIPRSGGGQETQYF. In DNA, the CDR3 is TGTGCCAGCATCCCCCGCAGCGGGGGGGGCCAAGAGACCCAGTACTTC. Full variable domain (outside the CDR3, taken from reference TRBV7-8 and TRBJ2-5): GAGVSQSPRYKVAKRGQDVALRCDPISGHVSLFWYQQALGQGPEFLTYFQNEAQLDKSGLPSDRFFAERPEGSVSTLKIQRTQQEDSAVYLCASIPRSGGGQETQYFGPGTRLLVL.

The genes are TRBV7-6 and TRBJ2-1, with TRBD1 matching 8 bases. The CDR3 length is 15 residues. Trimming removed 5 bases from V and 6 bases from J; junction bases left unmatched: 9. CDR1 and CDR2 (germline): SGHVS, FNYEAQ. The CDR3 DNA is TGTGCCAGCAGCCCCCTGGACAGGGAGGTCAATGAGCAGTTCTTC. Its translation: CASSPLDREVNEQFF.

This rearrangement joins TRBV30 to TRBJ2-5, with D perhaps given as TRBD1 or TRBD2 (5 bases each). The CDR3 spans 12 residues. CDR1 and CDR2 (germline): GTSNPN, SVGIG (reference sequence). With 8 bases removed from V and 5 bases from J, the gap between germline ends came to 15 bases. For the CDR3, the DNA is TGTGCCGGAACTAGGGACCGGGAGACCCAGTACTTC. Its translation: CAGTRDRETQYF.

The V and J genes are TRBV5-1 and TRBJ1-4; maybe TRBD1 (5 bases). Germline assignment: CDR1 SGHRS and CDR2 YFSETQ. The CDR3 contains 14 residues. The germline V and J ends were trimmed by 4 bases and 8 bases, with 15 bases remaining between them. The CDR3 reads CASSIGVKGEKLFF. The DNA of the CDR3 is TGCGCCAGCAGCATAGGGGTTAAGGGAGAAAAACTGTTTTTT.

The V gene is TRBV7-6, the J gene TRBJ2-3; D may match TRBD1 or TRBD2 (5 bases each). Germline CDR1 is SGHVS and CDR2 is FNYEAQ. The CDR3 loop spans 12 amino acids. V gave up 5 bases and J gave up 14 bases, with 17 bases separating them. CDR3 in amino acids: CASSVPGTMRYF. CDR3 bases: TGTGCCAGCAGCGTCCCCGGGACCATGCGGTATTTT. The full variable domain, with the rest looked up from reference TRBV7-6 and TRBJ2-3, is GAGVSQSPRYKVTKRGQDVALRCDPISGHVSLYWYRQALGQGPEFLTYFNYEAQQDKSGLPNDRFSAERPEGSISTLTIQRTEQRDSAMYRCASSVPGTMRYFGPGTRLTVL.

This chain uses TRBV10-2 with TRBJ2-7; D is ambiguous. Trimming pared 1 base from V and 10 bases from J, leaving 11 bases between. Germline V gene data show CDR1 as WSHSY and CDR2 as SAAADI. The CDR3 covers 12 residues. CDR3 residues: CASSELMTAQYF. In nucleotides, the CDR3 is TGCGCCAGCAGTGAGTTAATGACCGCCCAGTACTTC.

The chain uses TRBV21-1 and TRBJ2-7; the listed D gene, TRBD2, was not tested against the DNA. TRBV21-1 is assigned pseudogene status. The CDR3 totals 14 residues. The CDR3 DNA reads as TGTGCCAGCAGCACCCTGGGACCCGGGGGCGAGCAGTACTTC. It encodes CASSTLGPGGEQYF.

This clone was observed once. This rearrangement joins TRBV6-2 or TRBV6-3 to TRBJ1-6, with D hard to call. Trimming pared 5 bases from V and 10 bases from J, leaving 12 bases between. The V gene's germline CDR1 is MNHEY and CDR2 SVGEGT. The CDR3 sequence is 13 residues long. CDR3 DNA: TGTGCCAGCAGTCCAATCATGGGGTCACCCCTCCACTTT. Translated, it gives CASSPIMGSPLHF.

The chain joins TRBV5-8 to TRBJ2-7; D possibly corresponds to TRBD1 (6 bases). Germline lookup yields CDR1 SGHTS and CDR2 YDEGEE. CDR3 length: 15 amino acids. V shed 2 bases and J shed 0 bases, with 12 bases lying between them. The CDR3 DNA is TGTGCCAGCAGCTTAACAGGGATCGGCTCCTACGAGCAGTACTTC. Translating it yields CASSLTGIGSYEQYF.

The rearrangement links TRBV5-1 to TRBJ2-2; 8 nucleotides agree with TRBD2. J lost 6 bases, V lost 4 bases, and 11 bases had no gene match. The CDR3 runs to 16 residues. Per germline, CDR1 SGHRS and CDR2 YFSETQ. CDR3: CASSPRLASGPGELFF. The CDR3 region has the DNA TGCGCCAGCAGCCCTAGACTAGCGTCCGGGCCCGGGGAGCTGTTTTTT.

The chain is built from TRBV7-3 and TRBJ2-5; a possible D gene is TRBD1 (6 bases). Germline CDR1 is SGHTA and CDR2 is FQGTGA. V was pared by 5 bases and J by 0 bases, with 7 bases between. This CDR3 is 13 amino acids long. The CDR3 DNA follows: TGTGCCAGCAGCCGGGACAACCAAGAGACCCAGTACTTC. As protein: CASSRDNQETQYF.

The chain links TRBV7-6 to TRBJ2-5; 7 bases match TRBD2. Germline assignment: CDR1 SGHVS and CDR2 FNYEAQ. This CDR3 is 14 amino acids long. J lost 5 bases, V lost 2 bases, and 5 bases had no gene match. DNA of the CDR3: TGTGCCAGCAGCTTATGGGGAGGGACGGAGACCCAGTACTTC. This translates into CASSLWGGTETQYF. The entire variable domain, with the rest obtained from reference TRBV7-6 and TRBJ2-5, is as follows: GAGVSQSPRYKVTKRGQDVALRCDPISGHVSLYWYRQALGQGPEFLTYFNYEAQQDKSGLPNDRFSAERPEGSISTLTIQRTEQRDSAMYRCASSLWGGTETQYFGPGTRLLVL.

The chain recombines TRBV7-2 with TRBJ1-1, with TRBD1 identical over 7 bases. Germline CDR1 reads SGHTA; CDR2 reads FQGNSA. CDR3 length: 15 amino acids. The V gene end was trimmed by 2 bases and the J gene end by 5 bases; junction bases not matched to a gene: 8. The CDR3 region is CASSLLAGGGTEAFF. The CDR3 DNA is TGTGCCAGCAGCTTATTGGCAGGGGGGGGGACTGAAGCTTTCTTT.